This TCR beta chain was recorded in a study of blood T cell repertoires in COVID-19. Whole-study context: The cDNA or gDNA used as material had been derived from T cells, B-cell-depleted T cells, or PBMCs.

Profiling relied on immunoSEQ multiplex PCR, and the TCRdb table lists in-frame clones only, not all of them. The table records a few hundred thousand clones, 87% of them present only once. The germline V gene encodes CDR1 LNHDA and CDR2 SQIVND (reference sequence). The trim removed 5 bases at V and 2 bases at J, leaving 14 bases unmatched. CDR3 length equals 17 residues. The chain is built from TRBV19 and TRBJ1-2, with 7 nucleotides matching TRBD1. Source material: PBMCs or T cells enriched from blood (not recorded which). The receptor was isolated from a woman aged 30 to 39 who had recovered from COVID-19. CDR3 amino acids: CASSPSGGQDLNYGYTF. The CDR3 bases are TGTGCCAGTAGTCCTTCAGGCGGACAGGACCTCAACTATGGCTACACCTTC.